Listed here are 9 T cell receptor beta chains from one sample, sequenced in a study of cytomegalovirus exposure and HLA in healthy donors. Method: immunoSEQ multiplex PCR; TCRdb's copy keeps in-frame clones and lacks some. The sample shows 150,000 to 170,000 clones, approximately 86% of them seen only once. Sequencing input: PBMCs. These receptor sequences come from a man aged 18 to 30 in good health and CMV-seropositive.

This chain joins TRBV2 and TRBJ2-2; TRBD1 matches 10 bases. Trimming cost V 6 bases and J 5 bases; bases outside gene matches: 6. In germline, CDR1 is SNHLY, CDR2 FYNNEI. The CDR3 has 15 amino acids. Here the CDR3 DNA reads TGTGCCAGCAGCTTGACAGGGGGCGAGACCGGGGAGCTGTTTTTT. Translation gives CASSLTGGETGELFF.

The gene calls are TRBV4-1 and TRBJ1-2; 7 nucleotides line up with TRBD1. This CDR3 contains 15 residues. Germline V gene data show CDR1 as MGHRA and CDR2 as YSYEKL. Germline trimming cut 4 bases from V and 4 bases from J; bases unmatched to any gene: 9. In DNA, the CDR3 is TGCGCCAGCAGCCCCTGGACAGGCCTAATCTATGGCTACACCTTC. Translation: CASSPWTGLIYGYTF.

The chain recombines TRBV7-9 with TRBJ2-3; 7 nucleotides align to TRBD2. J was trimmed by 1 base and V by 7 bases; bases with no gene match: 5. CDR3 length: 14 amino acids. Germline V gene sequence: CDR1 SEHNR, CDR2 FQNEAQ (reference sequence). CDR3 coding DNA: TGTGCCAGCACCCAGGCGGGAGGCACAGATACGCAGTATTTT. This codes for CASTQAGGTDTQYF.

V and J are TRBV6-5 and TRBJ1-2, with a tentative D call TRBD1 (6 bases). Deletions cut 2 bases from V and 4 bases from J, with 11 bases between. Per germline, CDR1 MNHEY and CDR2 SVGAGI. The CDR3 extends over 14 amino acids. Here the CDR3 reads CASSYRDNGYGYTF. Written as DNA, the CDR3 is TGTGCCAGCAGTTACCGGGACAACGGCTATGGCTACACCTTC.

The rearrangement links TRBV6-6 to TRBJ1-2; no firm D call. V was clipped by 0 bases and J by 1 base, with 6 bases between them. Germline V gives CDR1 MNHNY, CDR2 SVGAGI (reference sequence). CDR3 length: 14 residues. The CDR3 here is CASSYSPGNYGYTF. DNA of the CDR3: TGTGCCAGCAGTTACTCGCCGGGTAACTATGGCTACACCTTC.

The chain employs TRBV7-3 and TRBJ2-3; 8 nucleotides agree with TRBD2. Germline V gives CDR1 SGHTA, CDR2 FQGTGA. The CDR3 is 15 amino acids. V dropped 6 bases and J dropped 2; count of bases not matched to a gene: 7. The CDR3 region has the DNA TGTGCCAGCAGTCCCCAAGCGGGGGCCACAGATACGCAGTATTTT. Its protein is CASSPQAGATDTQYF.

The chain links TRBV2 to TRBJ1-4; the D gene is possibly TRBD1 (5 bases). The CDR3 sequence is 14 residues long. Trimming shortened V by 6 bases and J by 5 bases, and 13 bases separated the two germline ends. Per germline, CDR1 SNHLY and CDR2 FYNNEI. CDR3 residues: CASSPGTGNEKLFF. In DNA, the CDR3 is TGTGCCAGCAGCCCCGGGACTGGGAATGAAAAACTGTTTTTT.

V is TRBV18 and J is TRBJ1-3; D perhaps matches TRBD1 (5 bases). This CDR3 region has 16 residues. Germline-derived CDR1 and CDR2 are KGHSH and LQKENI. V was pared by 6 bases and J by 0 bases, with 15 bases between. CDR3 loop: CASSPTDTSSGNTIYF. The CDR3 DNA follows: TGTGCCAGCTCCCCCACGGACACCTCCTCTGGAAACACCATATATTTT.

The chain recombines TRBV7-9 with TRBJ1-2; 7 bases line up with TRBD1. The CDR3 has 13 amino acids. Per the germline V gene, CDR1 is SEHNR and CDR2 is FQNEAQ (reference sequence). V trimming: 4 bases; J trimming: 8 bases; junction bases outside the gene matches: 7. The CDR3 spells CASSSTGAEGYTF. CDR3 DNA: TGTGCCAGCAGCTCTACAGGGGCGGAGGGCTACACCTTC.